This T cell receptor beta chain originates from a study of T cell clones after liver transplantation. Data came from immunoSEQ multiplex PCR; TCRdb stores just in-frame clones and leaves some out. The sample shows more than 7,000 clones, about 75% of them seen only once. This clone was counted only a few times. The CDR3 loop spans 15 amino acids. The V and J ends lost 1 base and 3 bases respectively, with 12 bases between them. CDR1 MGHRA and CDR2 YSYEKL come from the germline V gene. The TCR was taken from a human donor who received a liver transplant. The material sequenced was CD8+ T cells from blood, taken before liver transplant. The J gene is TRBJ1-2, the V gene TRBV4-1; D not resolved. The CDR3 spells CASSQGQGGHYGYTF. The CDR3 DNA is TGCGCCAGCAGCCAAGGTCAAGGAGGGCACTATGGCTACACCTTC.